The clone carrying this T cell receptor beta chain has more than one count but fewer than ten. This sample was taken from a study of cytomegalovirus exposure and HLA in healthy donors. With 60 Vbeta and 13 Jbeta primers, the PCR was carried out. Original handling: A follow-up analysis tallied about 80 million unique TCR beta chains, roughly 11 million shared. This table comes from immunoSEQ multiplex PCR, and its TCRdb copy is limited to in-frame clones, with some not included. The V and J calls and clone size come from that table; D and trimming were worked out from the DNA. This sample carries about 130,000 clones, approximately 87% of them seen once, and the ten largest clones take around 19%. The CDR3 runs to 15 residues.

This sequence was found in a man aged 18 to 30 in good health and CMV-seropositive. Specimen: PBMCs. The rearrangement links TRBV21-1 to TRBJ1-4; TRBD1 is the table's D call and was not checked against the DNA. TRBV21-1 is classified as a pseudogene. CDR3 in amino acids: CASSPPRGRWEKLFF. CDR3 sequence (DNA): TGTGCCAGCAGCCCCCCCAGGGGGCGATGGGAAAAACTGTTTTTT.